This T cell receptor beta chain appears in the sequencing data of a study of blood T cells in healthy people across ages. With a J-beta primer mix and a sample-barcoded 5' primer, a second PCR ran about 7 to 11 cycles. MiXCR, run by TCRdb on the 5' RACE reads, gives a single entry per CDR3 protein. The profile shows around 940,000 distinct CDR3 sequences, roughly half of them singletons. Note on this clonotype: Its antigen is unidentified.

The V gene's germline CDR1 is SGHAT and CDR2 FQDESV (reference sequence). The CDR3 is made up of 16 amino acids. The V gene lost 3 bases and the J gene lost 13 bases, with 25 bases spanning the gap. The study, taken as a whole, reports: Samples with more naive T cells showed higher observed beta diversity. A roughly linear age-dependent decrease characterized TCR beta diversity per million T cells.

The sample consisted of blood. This clonotype originated in a woman aged 55-69 years in good health. This sequence joins TRBV11-1 and TRBJ2-4, with D tentatively TRBD2 (6 bases). This CDR3 reads CASSFRPGLDTVWQYF. The CDR3 region has the DNA TGTGCCAGCAGCTTCAGACCGGGACTGGATACGGTTTGGCAGTACTTC.